This T cell receptor beta chain was identified during a study of Tregs in tolerant kidney transplant recipients. CDR1 LGHNT and CDR2 FRNRAP come from the germline V gene. There are 13 residues in the CDR3. Trimming left V 0 bases short and J 3 bases short, with 5 bases between. Sequencing was performed with immunoSEQ multiplex PCR; in TCRdb, only in-frame clones are kept and a portion is missing. The table shows roughly 69,000 clones, with around 98% occurring only once. V is TRBV12-5 and J is TRBJ2-5; D gene uncertain. The sequencing here drew on Tregs from blood, taken before the transplant. The TCR comes from a human donor who received a combined kidney and bone marrow transplant. The CDR3 loop is CASGLVGEETQYF. CDR3 in DNA: TGTGCTAGTGGTTTGGTTGGAGAAGAGACCCAGTACTTC.